The clone carrying this T cell receptor beta chain showed up just once. The antigen remains unidentified. The CDR3 is made up of 13 amino acids. Trimming took off 5 bases at V and 3 bases at J, with 9 bases between the two ends. Germline values: CDR1 SGHTA, CDR2 FQGNSA. The data derive from a study of a mutant IDH1 vaccine in newly diagnosed glioma. Turning to the study itself: The patients received vaccinations eight times, in weeks 1, 3, 5, 7, 11, 15, 19 and 23. Investigators started vaccination 4-6 weeks after radiotherapy alone, or with temozolomide cycles. Earlier therapy was either radiotherapy, temozolomide, or both, and most got both.

Assay: immunoSEQ multiplex PCR; the TCRdb copy retains only in-frame clones and omits some. Of around 50,000 clones listed, around 80% are singletons. Findings and caveats of the study: Patients mounted vaccine-induced immune responses in approximately 93% of cases.

Time point of the sample: week 5, during vaccination. What each vaccine dose contained was 300 ug of mutant IDH1 20-mer peptide, accompanied by topical imiquimod. This TCR derives from a man aged 45-60 years with glioma. V and J are TRBV7-2 and TRBJ2-3; tentative D call: TRBD2 (5 bases). Source: PBMCs, taken from a glioma patient whose treatment included an IDH1 peptide vaccine. The CDR3 here is CASSVLATDTQYF. CDR3 DNA: TGTGCCAGCAGCGTCCTAGCAACAGATACGCAGTATTTT.